The sequence of this T cell receptor (beta chain) was determined in a study of human T cells and chemical hapten exposure. Findings and limits, study-wide: Relative to controls, expanded TCRs formed significantly more large CDR3 similarity clusters.

Each cDNA molecule in the library carried unique molecular identifiers. TCRdb analysed the RACE reads with MiXCR anew, one entry per CDR3 protein. This sample yields about 48,000 distinct CDR3 sequences, of which roughly 10% are seen a single time; roughly 17% belongs to the top ten. The time point denotes: patch test 3, about 24 weeks after DPC sensitization. Treatment defined: therapeutic diphenylcyclopropenone sensitization with weekly scalp DPC. V shed 7 bases and J shed 8 bases, with 14 bases lying between them. Germline V gives CDR1 MNHNY, CDR2 SVGAGI (reference sequence). The CDR3 covers 12 residues. This clonotype was detected a few times. Its antigen is currently unknown.

This chain connects TRBV6-6 to TRBJ1-2; TRBD1 might be the D (5 bases). The sequencing here drew on whole blood, taken in connection with sensitization to the hapten diphenylcyclopropenone (DPC). This sequence originates from a woman aged 35 to 49 with alopecia areata. Some clones in this sample may be carry-over from other donors' samples. CDR3 amino acids: CASTRVGDGYTF. For the CDR3, the DNA is TGTGCCAGCACCAGGGTAGGGGACGGCTACACCTTC.